The text below deals with one TCR beta chain. Its antigen is unknown. This entry is derived from a study of OX40 agonist ivuxolimab in advanced cancers. About the research overall: Checkpoint inhibitors had been given previously to under 50% of patients.

The germline gives CDR1 SNHLY, CDR2 FYNNEI. This CDR3 contains 14 residues. V lost 2 bases to trimming and J lost 7 bases, with 14 bases between them. Study-level points and caveats: More expanded clones were found, on average, in CD8+ than in CD4+ T cells.

The assay was immunoSEQ multiplex PCR, and TCRdb's table has in-frame clones only and misses some. This sample has approximately 59,000 clones, with around 90% found just once. Sequenced material: CD4+ or CD8+ T cells sorted from blood, taken in a trial of the OX40 agonist ivuxolimab. The chain joins TRBV2 to TRBJ2-5; TRBD1 is a possible D gene (7 bases). The source is an adult with an advanced solid tumor such as melanoma, head and neck, liver or kidney cancer. CDR3 in amino acids: CASSESWQGGTQYF. CDR3 bases: TGTGCCAGCAGTGAAAGTTGGCAGGGGGGGACCCAGTACTTC.